This T cell receptor (beta chain) was captured by sequencing in a study of long-term antiretroviral therapy in people with HIV. Study-level results: Post-treatment diversity went higher with ART but stayed below transplant donor controls.

This CDR3 is built from 14 residues. The germline V gene has CDR1 SGHDN and CDR2 FVKESK. V lost 0 bases to trimming and J lost 13 bases, with 13 bases between them. The authors ran the immunoSEQ assay, v3.0, at survey level. Per-sample targets for sequencing were about 35,000-50,000 T-cell genomes. Sequencing used immunoSEQ multiplex PCR; TCRdb keeps in-frame clones, though not all of them. Among over 30,000 clones listed, 70% to 90% were seen once. Every specimen provided 1-10 million cryopreserved PBMC before DNA extraction took place. This clone came up a few times. Its antigen is undetermined. The input for sequencing was unsorted PBMCs, taken 1.1 years after starting antiretroviral therapy. The chain joins TRBV14 to TRBJ1-6; the D is unclear. The TCR was taken from a man younger than 35 with HIV. The CDR3 spells CASSQDPNSRPLHF. In DNA, the CDR3 is TGTGCCAGCAGCCAAGATCCTAACAGCAGGCCCCTCCACTTT.